One and the same sample provided the 30 T cell receptor beta chains below, sequenced in a study of response to subunit inactivated influenza vaccine. TCRdb reprocessed the RT-PCR reads via MiXCR and lists one record per CDR3 protein. The sample consists of about 780,000 distinct CDR3 sequences, less than 20% of them appearing once. Specimen: PBMCs from blood, collected approximately 5 days after vaccination. The receptors shown here come from a man aged 50 to 60 who received an inactivated influenza vaccine.

This clonotype was seen a handful of times. DNA of the CDR3: TGTGCCAGCAGTTTAATGGTCCGCACAGATACGCAGTATTTT. Protein: CASSLMVRTDTQYF. The gene calls are TRBV27 and TRBJ2-3; no clear D. Trimming took 2 bases from V and 1 from J, leaving 7 bases between them. Germline loops: CDR1 MNHEY, CDR2 SMNVEV (reference sequence). CDR3 length: 14 amino acids.

For this clonotype: No conserved phenylalanine or tryptophan is present at the end of the CDR3, so a read error is the likely explanation. The chain couples TRBV7-2 to TRBJ2-5; 8 positions match TRBD1. The CDR3 has 16 amino acids. Germline assignment: CDR1 SGHTA and CDR2 FQGNSA. The junction had 12 bases not matched to a gene; V was cut back by 5 bases and J by 4 bases. Here the CDR3 DNA reads TGTGCCAGCAGCGGGGTGACAGGGGCCCAAGGAGAGACCCAGTACTAC. This sequence encodes CASSGVTGAQGETQYY.

This clonotype occurred a few times. The V gene is TRBV7-3, the J gene TRBJ2-1; 7 positions agree with TRBD2. The J segment lost 2 bases and the V segment lost 4 bases, leaving 8 bases of the junction unmatched. The CDR3 has 16 amino acids. Germline-derived CDR1 and CDR2 are SGHTA and FQGTGA. This CDR3 reads CASSSRGGSTYNEQFF. Here the CDR3 DNA reads TGTGCCAGCAGCTCCCGGGGAGGGAGTACCTACAATGAGCAGTTCTTC.

This chain uses TRBV28 with TRBJ2-1; D unresolved. The V and J ends lost 11 bases and 4 bases respectively, with 9 bases between them. Germline values: CDR1 MDHEN, CDR2 SYDVKM. The CDR3 extends over 11 amino acids. The chain's CDR3 is CAVLNYNEQFF. For the CDR3, the DNA is TGTGCCGTACTTAATTACAATGAGCAGTTCTTC.

This clonotype occurred many times. J is TRBJ2-3 and V is TRBV24-1; a weak D match, TRBD2 (5 bases). Germline loops: CDR1 KGHDR, CDR2 SFDVKD. V lost 0 bases, J lost 3 bases, and 6 bases lay in between. The CDR3 length is 14 residues. The CDR3 sequence is CATSDLPGTDTQYF. The CDR3 DNA reads as TGTGCCACCAGTGATTTGCCGGGAACAGATACGCAGTATTTT.

J is TRBJ2-7 and V is TRBV14; D is undetermined. The CDR3 sequence is 13 residues long. Trimming removed 0 bases from V and 8 bases from J, with 11 bases in between. Germline lookup yields CDR1 SGHDN and CDR2 FVKESK. The CDR3 spells CASSQEPPWKQYF. CDR3 DNA: TGTGCCAGCAGCCAAGAACCTCCATGGAAGCAGTACTTC.

This clonotype has a handful of counts. The V gene is TRBV20-1, the J gene TRBJ1-1; 9 nucleotides match TRBD1. This CDR3 spans 13 amino acids. Per germline, CDR1 DFQATT and CDR2 SNEGSKA (reference sequence). The V and J ends lost 3 bases and 5 bases, in that order; junction bases with no gene match: 4. CDR3 in amino acids: CSARVTGGTEAFF. The DNA of the CDR3 is TGCAGTGCTAGGGTGACAGGGGGAACTGAAGCTTTCTTT.

This clonotype was recorded a few times. V gene TRBV6-5 combines with J gene TRBJ2-1; TRBD1 matches 7 bases. CDR3 length equals 14 residues. The J segment lost 9 bases and the V segment lost 2 bases, leaving 7 bases of the junction unmatched. The V gene's germline CDR1 is MNHEY and CDR2 SVGAGI. CDR3 loop: CASSYMNRGSEQFF. DNA of the CDR3: TGTGCCAGCAGTTACATGAACAGGGGCAGTGAGCAGTTCTTC.

Comments on this clonotype: A read error may be the cause here, since a much bigger clone is one base away. The rearrangement joins TRBV15 to TRBJ1-1, with D perhaps TRBD1 (6 bases). This CDR3 comprises 15 residues. CDR1 and CDR2 (germline): LNHNV, YYDKDF (reference sequence). With 5 bases removed from V and 4 bases from J, the gap between germline ends came to 17 bases. The CDR3 bases are TGTGCCACCAGCCGAGGGGGGGTAAGTAGCACTGAAGCTTTCTTT. The encoded protein is CATSRGGVSSTEAFF.

This chain links TRBV5-6 with TRBJ2-1; D gene unclear. CDR1 SGHDT and CDR2 YYEEEE come from the germline V gene. The CDR3 sequence is 11 residues long. V was cut by 0 bases and J by 14 bases, with 9 bases left in between. This chain's CDR3 is CASSLGQDEFF. In DNA, the CDR3 is TGTGCCAGCAGCTTGGGGCAGGATGAGTTCTTC.

V is TRBV21-1 and J is TRBJ2-2. TRBV21-1 is labeled a pseudogene. The length of the CDR3 is 13 residues. The CDR3 DNA is TGTGCCAGCAGCAAAGTCCGCACCGGGGAGCTGTTTTTT. As protein: CASSKVRTGELFF.

The chain has TRBV20-1 and TRBJ1-2, with 7 bases identical to TRBD1. Losses at the gene ends were 0 bases for V and 5 bases for J; bases not matched to a gene: 3. The V gene's germline CDR1 is DFQATT and CDR2 SNEGSKA (reference sequence). The CDR3 spans 13 residues. This CDR3 is CSAREETGYGYTF. The CDR3 DNA reads TGCAGTGCTAGAGAGGAGACAGGGTATGGCTACACCTTC.

This clonotype was seen ten or more times. The chain couples TRBV10-3 to TRBJ2-5; possibly TRBD2 for D (5 bases). V lost 3 bases and J lost 6, with 20 bases in between. Germline CDR1 ENHRY, CDR2 SYGVKD. CDR3 length equals 16 residues. The DNA of the CDR3 is TGTGCCATCAGTGACATTGGTGGGGTATCCGGGAAGACCCAGTACTTC. This translates into CAISDIGGVSGKTQYF.

CDR3 in DNA: TGTGCCAGCAGCTTACCATCGTTAGGGTGGGACACTGAAGCTTTCTTT. This gives the protein CASSLPSLGWDTEAFF. This rearrangement joins TRBV7-9 to TRBJ1-1, with D unresolved. The length of the CDR3 is 16 residues. Looked up from germline, CDR1 is SEHNR and CDR2 is FQNEAQ (reference sequence). The V end lost 2 bases, the J end lost 3 bases, and 16 bases lay between the germline ends.

The chain combines TRBV5-1 with TRBJ2-2; a weak D match, TRBD1 (6 bases). The V end was cut by 2 bases, the J end by 2 bases, with 16 bases between. Germline V CDR1 and CDR2: SGHRS, YFSETQ. The CDR3 consists of 17 residues. In DNA form, the CDR3 reads TGCGCCAGCAGCTTCCAACCTGGACAGAGCAACACCGGGGAGCTGTTTTTT. Translating gives CASSFQPGQSNTGELFF.

This clonotype was detected only a few times. The chain uses TRBV20-1 and TRBJ2-5; D perhaps matches TRBD1 (6 bases). The CDR3 spans 17 residues. From germline, CDR1 is DFQATT and CDR2 SNEGSKA (reference sequence). Trimming took off 0 bases at V and 3 bases at J, with 20 bases between the two ends. Here the CDR3 DNA reads TGCAGTGCTAGAGATAGGTCGAGGAGTGGGGGCAAAGAGACCCAGTACTTC. Translating gives CSARDRSRSGGKETQYF.

The gene calls are TRBV11-2 and TRBJ2-1; possible D gene TRBD2, 5 bases. V dropped 2 bases and J dropped 7 bases, with 15 bases sitting between them. Germline V CDR1 and CDR2: SGHAT, FQNNGV. CDR3 length: 15 amino acids. This CDR3 is CASSLSPGKGNEQFF. The DNA for the CDR3 is TGTGCCAGCAGCTTATCCCCGGGGAAGGGAAATGAGCAGTTCTTC.

The chain uses TRBV7-6 and TRBJ2-1; 10 nucleotides agree with TRBD2. The CDR3 has 17 residues. In germline, CDR1 is SGHVS, CDR2 FNYEAQ. V was pared by 3 bases and J by 2 bases, with 7 bases of the junction left unmatched. The CDR3 bases are TGTGCCAGCAGCTTGTACCAAGCGGGAGGGCCCTACAATGAGCAGTTCTTC. Translation: CASSLYQAGGPYNEQFF. The full variable domain, rest sourced from reference TRBV7-6 and TRBJ2-1, is GAGVSQSPRYKVTKRGQDVALRCDPISGHVSLYWYRQALGQGPEFLTYFNYEAQQDKSGLPNDRFSAERPEGSISTLTIQRTEQRDSAMYRCASSLYQAGGPYNEQFFGPGTRLTVL.

The chain couples TRBV10-3 to TRBJ2-5, with 7 bases lining up with TRBD1. Germline V gene data show CDR1 as ENHRY and CDR2 as SYGVKD. After removal of 4 bases from V and 0 bases from J, the junction contained 5 bases not matched to a gene. The CDR3 sequence is 15 residues long. For the CDR3, the DNA is TGTGCCATCAGTGTATCGACAGGGTACCAAGAGACCCAGTACTTC. It encodes CAISVSTGYQETQYF.

The chain recombines TRBV3-1 with TRBJ2-1; D gene ambiguous. V was cut by 1 base and J by 7 bases, with 11 bases left in between. CDR1 is LGHDT and CDR2 is YNNKEL in the germline V gene (reference sequence). The CDR3 consists of 14 residues. The CDR3 sequence: CASSQGLPANEQFF. The CDR3 nucleotides are TGTGCCAGCAGCCAAGGACTGCCCGCTAATGAGCAGTTCTTC.

J is TRBJ2-7 and V is TRBV20-1; D is uncertain. CDR1 DFQATT and CDR2 SNEGSKA come from the germline V gene (reference sequence). The CDR3 extends over 13 amino acids. V lost 3 bases and J 0 bases, leaving 9 bases between the germline ends. Written as DNA, the CDR3 is TGCAGTGCTAGGTCTTCCAGCTCCTACGAGCAGTACTTC. Protein sequence: CSARSSSSYEQYF.

This clonotype has just a few counts. The chain recombines TRBV10-3 with TRBJ2-7; tentatively, D is TRBD1 (7 bases). Trimming removed 7 bases from V and 5 bases from J, with 18 bases in between. This CDR3 has 14 residues. Germline V gene data show CDR1 as ENHRY and CDR2 as SYGVKD. The CDR3 spells CAITKTGPGDEQYF. In nucleotides, the CDR3 is TGTGCCATCACCAAGACAGGGCCGGGGGACGAGCAGTACTTC.

This chain connects TRBV18 to TRBJ1-4; D might be TRBD1 (6 bases). The CDR3 is 17 residues long. Germline V gives CDR1 KGHSH, CDR2 LQKENI. V dropped 3 bases and J dropped 0 bases, with 14 bases sitting between them. The CDR3 reads CASSPGRGPPTNEKLFF. DNA for the CDR3: TGTGCCAGCTCACCGGGGCGGGGGCCGCCAACTAATGAAAAACTGTTTTTT.

In this sample, this clonotype turned up a few times. The V call is TRBV10-3, the J call TRBJ2-1; 14 bases are shared with TRBD2. There are 15 residues in the CDR3. Unmatched junction bases numbered 7, after V lost 3 bases and J lost 12 bases. CDR1 is ENHRY and CDR2 is SYGVKD in the germline V gene. CDR3 DNA: TGTGCCATCAGTGAACCGGGACTAGCGGGAGATGGGCAGTTCTTC. Its translation: CAISEPGLAGDGQFF.

This clonotype was found a few times. This sequence joins TRBV11-2 and TRBJ2-1, with unresolved D. This CDR3 has 16 amino acids. Germline V CDR1 and CDR2: SGHAT, FQNNGV. V was pared by 5 bases and J by 0 bases, with 14 bases between. As DNA, the CDR3 is TGTGCCAGCAGCCCTTCGAGCTCCGGCTCCTACAATGAGCAGTTCTTC. Amino acid sequence: CASSPSSSGSYNEQFF.

A note on this clonotype: This clone may be a read error of a much larger clone one base away. The chain joins TRBV5-6 to TRBJ2-3, with D perhaps TRBD2 (5 bases). CDR1 and CDR2 from the germline V gene are SGHDT and YYEEEE. This CDR3 region has 13 residues. V was shortened by 1 base and J by 5 bases, with 8 bases between the two germline ends. In DNA, the CDR3 is TGTGCCAGCAGCTTGCCGGGGATAGATACGCAGTATTTT. This codes for CASSLPGIDTQYF.

This clonotype has a handful of counts. The chain is built from TRBV20-1 and TRBJ1-1; D remains ambiguous. The CDR3 has 13 residues. From germline, CDR1 is DFQATT and CDR2 SNEGSKA (reference sequence). Trimming removed 3 bases from V and 0 bases from J, with 8 bases in between. The CDR3 coding sequence is TGCAGTGCTAGTAGACCCATGAACACTGAAGCTTTCTTT. Its translation: CSASRPMNTEAFF.

The CDR3, as DNA: TGTGCCAGCAGTTTAGTCGGGGACAGGGGGCAAGAGACCCAGTACTTC. Translated, it gives CASSLVGDRGQETQYF. The chain combines TRBV12-3 or TRBV12-4 with TRBJ2-5, with 11 bases matching TRBD1. The CDR3 is made up of 16 amino acids. After removal of 1 base from V and 2 bases from J, the junction contained 3 bases not matched to a gene.

This clonotype was seen more than once but under ten times. J is TRBJ2-7 and V is TRBV6-5, with D perhaps TRBD1 (5 bases). The CDR3 length is 15 residues. Germline V gene data show CDR1 as MNHEY and CDR2 as SVGAGI. Trimming removed 4 bases from V and 2 bases from J, with 15 bases in between. As DNA, the CDR3 is TGTGCCAGCAGTTTTCAAAACCTAGGGGCCTACGAGCAGTACTTC. It codes for CASSFQNLGAYEQYF.

As to this clonotype: This may arise from a read error, as a much more abundant clone is one base away. The chain is built from TRBV29-1 and TRBJ2-5; perhaps TRBD1 as D (5 bases). Germline V gene lookup returns CDR1 SQVTM and CDR2 ANQGSEA. The length of the CDR3 is 15 residues. The V end was cut by 6 bases, the J end by 3 bases, with 20 bases between. CDR3 DNA: TGCAGCGTACGAACCCACCCGGAACAGGAAGAGACCCAGTACTTC. Its protein is CSVRTHPEQEETQYF.